Below are 9 T cell receptor beta chains sequenced from a single sample in a study of T cell responses to AZD1222 COVID-19 vaccine. TCRdb's table, derived via immunoSEQ multiplex PCR, lists solely in-frame clones and lacks some. The sample shows over 95,000 clones, around 87% of them seen only once. Sequencing was performed on peripheral blood, taken on day 0 of AZD1222 vaccination. These TCRs come from an adult in good health.

This clone has just a few counts. The chain has TRBV14 and TRBJ2-7; D gene unclear. In germline, CDR1 is SGHDN, CDR2 FVKESK. The ends were cut back, 1 base at V and 7 bases at J, with 5 bases in the middle. CDR3 length: 11 amino acids. The CDR3 coding sequence is TGTGCCAGCAGCCAAGGTGGGGAGCAGTACTTC. Encoded protein: CASSQGGEQYF.

This chain joins TRBV7-3 and TRBJ2-5; possibly TRBD2 for D (5 bases). Between the trimmed V and J ends, which lost 1 base and 4 bases, there was a span of 13 bases. CDR3 length: 15 residues. CDR1 is SGHTA, CDR2 FQGTGA, per germline. Here the CDR3 DNA reads TGTGCCAGCAGCTTAATTGGTGGTCGGGGAGAGACCCAGTACTTC. It specifies CASSLIGGRGETQYF.

The chain is built from TRBV5-1 and TRBJ1-1, with a tentative D call TRBD1 (5 bases). Per the germline V gene, CDR1 is SGHRS and CDR2 is YFSETQ. The CDR3 extends over 14 amino acids. V shed 0 bases and J shed 5 bases, with 11 bases lying between them. The CDR3, as DNA: TGCGCCAGCAGCTTGGAGCGGGGGAGGACTGAAGCTTTCTTT. Protein: CASSLERGRTEAFF. Looking up the rest from reference TRBV5-1 and TRBJ1-1 gives the full variable domain: KAGVTQTPRYLIKTRGQQVTLSCSPISGHRSVSWYQQTPGQGLQFLFEYFSETQRNKGNFPGRFSGRQFSNSRSEMNVSTLELGDSALYLCASSLERGRTEAFFGQGTRLTVV.

The chain has TRBV4-2 and TRBJ2-7; possible D gene TRBD1, 6 bases. This CDR3 is 15 amino acids long. Germline assignment: CDR1 LGHNA and CDR2 YNFKEQ. The V end lost 0 bases, the J end lost 2 bases, and 11 bases lay between the germline ends. This chain's CDR3 is CASSQDLQGAYEQYF. CDR3 DNA: TGTGCCAGCAGCCAAGATTTACAGGGAGCCTACGAGCAGTACTTC.

This rearrangement joins TRBV28 to TRBJ2-7; 7 bases match TRBD2. This CDR3 region has 14 residues. V was clipped by 5 bases and J by 2 bases; unmatched bases: 6. Per the germline V gene, CDR1 is MDHEN and CDR2 is SYDVKM. In nucleotides, the CDR3 is TGTGCCAGCAGTCACGGCGGGACTACCTACGAGCAGTACTTC. Translating gives CASSHGGTTYEQYF.

The J gene is TRBJ2-5, the V gene TRBV7-3, with 7 nucleotides matching TRBD2. Unmatched junction bases numbered 12, after V lost 6 bases and J lost 5 bases. In germline, CDR1 is SGHTA, CDR2 FQGTGA. The CDR3 runs to 15 residues. CDR3 bases: TGTGCCAGCAGTTACCTCGGCGGGAGTGGGGAGACCCAGTACTTC. Translating gives CASSYLGGSGETQYF. The full variable domain, rest sourced from reference TRBV7-3 and TRBJ2-5, is GAGVSQTPSNKVTEKGKYVELRCDPISGHTALYWYRQSLGQGPEFLIYFQGTGAADDSGLPNDRFFAVRPEGSVSTLKIQRTERGDSAVYLCASSYLGGSGETQYFGPGTRLLVL.

The chain couples TRBV4-3 to TRBJ2-7, with 10 bases aligning to TRBD1. The CDR3 runs to 16 residues. The germline gives CDR1 LGHNA, CDR2 YSLEER. After removal of 2 bases from V and 1 base from J, the junction contained 5 bases not matched to a gene. This chain's CDR3 is CASSQSRTGGSYEQYF. Written as DNA, the CDR3 is TGCGCCAGCAGCCAATCCCGGACAGGGGGTTCCTACGAGCAGTACTTC.

V gene TRBV28 combines with J gene TRBJ1-2, with D unclear. The CDR3 length is 11 residues. The germline V gene has CDR1 MDHEN and CDR2 SYDVKM. Trimming shortened V by 4 bases and J by 8 bases, and 8 bases separated the two germline ends. Here the CDR3 reads CASSSERGYTF. CDR3 nucleotide sequence: TGTGCCAGCAGTTCAGAACGAGGCTACACCTTC.

The J gene is TRBJ1-2, the V gene TRBV27, with a tentative D call TRBD1 (5 bases). V dropped 1 base and J dropped 3 bases, with 12 bases sitting between them. Germline CDR1 and CDR2: MNHEY and SMNVEV (reference sequence). The CDR3 sequence is 15 residues long. The CDR3 here is CASSLYWGSHYGYTF. Written as DNA, the CDR3 is TGTGCCAGCAGTTTATATTGGGGGAGTCACTATGGCTACACCTTC.